Shown below are 19 T cell receptor beta chains from a single sample sequenced in a study of cytotoxic CD8 clonotypes in ibrutinib-treated CLL. Generated by immunoSEQ multiplex PCR, the TCRdb table keeps only in-frame clones and is missing some. Counted here are about 330,000 clones, over 60% occurring once; the ten biggest clones make up roughly 6.3%. This material consisted of PBMCs, taken after 36 months of ibrutinib treatment. Receptor source: a human donor with chronic lymphocytic leukemia.

V and J are TRBV27 and TRBJ2-7; perhaps TRBD2 as D (6 bases). The CDR3 has 13 residues. The germline V and J ends were trimmed by 5 bases and 3 bases, with 11 bases remaining between them. CDR1 MNHEY and CDR2 SMNVEV come from the germline V gene (reference sequence). CDR3 region: CASSGLAYYEQYF. In nucleotides, the CDR3 is TGTGCCAGCAGTGGGCTAGCGTACTACGAGCAGTACTTC.

The V gene is TRBV5-1, the J gene TRBJ1-6; TRBD1 is a possible D gene (6 bases). The CDR3 loop spans 13 amino acids. Germline V CDR1 and CDR2: SGHRS, YFSETQ. V lost 7 bases, J lost 8 bases, and 13 bases lay in between. The CDR3 protein is CASSQGLDSPLHF. In nucleotides, the CDR3 is TGCGCCAGCTCACAGGGTTTGGATTCACCCCTCCACTTT. The full variable domain, completed using reference TRBV5-1 and TRBJ1-6, is KAGVTQTPRYLIKTRGQQVTLSCSPISGHRSVSWYQQTPGQGLQFLFEYFSETQRNKGNFPGRFSGRQFSNSRSEMNVSTLELGDSALYLCASSQGLDSPLHFGNGTRLTVT.

The chain couples TRBV5-1 to TRBJ2-4; D is unresolved. This CDR3 comprises 13 residues. The V and J ends lost 0 bases and 8 bases respectively, with 9 bases between them. Germline-derived CDR1 and CDR2 are SGHRS and YFSETQ. For the CDR3, the DNA is TGCGCCAGCAGCTTGGCCCCCGGGCACATTCAGTACTTC. Its protein is CASSLAPGHIQYF.

This clone was counted only a few times. The V call is TRBV19, the J call TRBJ1-2; D remains unclear. Trimming took off 4 bases at V and 8 bases at J, with 11 bases between the two ends. This CDR3 is built from 12 residues. CDR1 is LNHDA and CDR2 is SQIVND in the germline V gene (reference sequence). The CDR3 loop is CASSNRGSGYTF. The CDR3 DNA follows: TGTGCCAGTAGTAATAGAGGGAGCGGCTACACCTTC.

The J gene is TRBJ2-7, the V gene TRBV27; a possible D gene is TRBD2 (5 bases). This CDR3 spans 12 amino acids. The V gene's germline CDR1 is MNHEY and CDR2 SMNVEV (reference sequence). V lost 5 bases and J 2 bases, leaving 7 bases between the germline ends. The CDR3 loop reads CASSPSPYEQYF. CDR3 DNA: TGTGCCAGCAGTCCTAGCCCCTACGAGCAGTACTTC.

The V gene is TRBV9, the J gene TRBJ1-1; a possible D gene is TRBD1 (5 bases). Trimming took 2 bases from V and 5 from J, leaving 16 bases between them. This CDR3 spans 15 amino acids. CDR1 SGDLS and CDR2 YYNGEE come from the germline V gene. The CDR3 is CASSVWDGGGTEAFF. CDR3 bases: TGTGCCAGCAGCGTTTGGGACGGCGGAGGGACTGAAGCTTTCTTT.

This chain uses TRBV28 with TRBJ2-7; TRBD2 matches at 13 bases. CDR1 MDHEN and CDR2 SYDVKM come from the germline V gene. J lost 2 bases, V lost 5 bases, and 6 bases had no gene match. This CDR3 comprises 16 residues. The CDR3, as DNA: TGTGCCAGCAGTCTCACTAGCGGGAGGGCGCCCTACGAGCAGTACTTC. Its translation: CASSLTSGRAPYEQYF.

V is TRBV5-1 and J is TRBJ2-2, with a possible D match to TRBD1 (6 bases). The CDR3 consists of 16 residues. Germline lookup yields CDR1 SGHRS and CDR2 YFSETQ. Trimming stripped 1 base from V and 1 base from J, with 11 bases between. The CDR3 nucleotides are TGCGCCAGCAGCTTGTCGGGACACAGGAACACCGGGGAGCTGTTTTTT. Translation gives CASSLSGHRNTGELFF.

The chain recombines TRBV19 with TRBJ1-4; D gene unclear. The J call is doubtful: the DNA matches TRBJ2-2 better. Germline CDR1 LNHDA, CDR2 SQIVND (reference sequence). This CDR3 is 13 amino acids long. The CDR3 nucleotides are TGTGCCAGTAGTATCCCCTTATCGGGGGAGCTGTTTTTT. Encoded protein: CASSIPLSGELFF.

This clone was seen just once. The identical CDR3 is also encoded by other nucleotide sequences in the sample. V usage is TRBV18 and J usage is TRBJ2-2; D could derive from TRBD1 or TRBD2 (5 bases each). CDR1 is KGHSH and CDR2 is LQKENI in the germline V gene. Trimming cost V 1 base and J 6 bases, with 9 bases left between them. This CDR3 is 14 amino acids long. CDR3 protein: CASSPLGTAGELFF. The CDR3 coding sequence is TGTGCCAGCTCACCACTCGGGACCGCCGGGGAGCTGTTTTTT.

The chain employs TRBV5-1 and TRBJ2-7; 9 nucleotides agree with TRBD1. The length of the CDR3 is 16 residues. The V segment lost 4 bases and the J segment 4 bases; nucleotides outside the gene matches: 12. CDR1 and CDR2 (germline): SGHRS, YFSETQ. Here the CDR3 DNA reads TGCGCCAGCAGCCCGCACCTTGGGACAGGGAGATACGAGCAGTACTTC. Translation: CASSPHLGTGRYEQYF.

V and J are TRBV10-3 and TRBJ2-3; 13 nucleotides align to TRBD2. Germline values: CDR1 ENHRY, CDR2 SYGVKD. This CDR3 region has 15 residues. With 9 bases clipped from V and 3 bases from J, the junction kept 6 bases outside the gene matches. The DNA of the CDR3 is TGTGCCATAAGACTAGCGGGGGGCACAACAGATACGCAGTATTTT. It specifies CAIRLAGGTTDTQYF.

The CDR3 DNA reads TGTGCCAGCAGCGGGGACCCCGCCAGGGAGACCCAGTACTTC. Amino acids: CASSGDPARETQYF. The chain links TRBV2 to TRBJ2-5; the D call may be TRBD1 or TRBD2 (5 bases each). Trimming cost V 6 bases and J 5 bases, with 16 bases left between them. The length of the CDR3 is 14 residues. Germline values: CDR1 SNHLY, CDR2 FYNNEI.

The chain joins TRBV7-2 to TRBJ2-5; 7 bases align to TRBD1. The V and J ends lost 5 bases and 2 bases, in that order; junction bases with no gene match: 2. The CDR3 runs 13 residues. From germline, CDR1 is SGHTA and CDR2 FQGNSA. The CDR3 loop is CASSRGQQETQYF. In nucleotides, the CDR3 is TGTGCCAGCAGCCGGGGACAGCAAGAGACCCAGTACTTC.

This sequence joins TRBV7-6 and TRBJ2-4; the match to TRBD2 covers 7 bases. With V trimmed by 8 bases and J by 1 base, 14 bases remained unmatched. The germline V gene encodes CDR1 SGHVS and CDR2 FNYEAQ. This CDR3 region has 17 residues. CDR3 protein: CASPAPTSWVAKNIQYF. CDR3 coding DNA: TGTGCCAGCCCGGCCCCGACTAGCTGGGTTGCCAAAAACATTCAGTACTTC.

This clone was observed a few times. The V call is TRBV7-9, the J call TRBJ1-2; no reliable D call. The CDR3 contains 16 residues. Trimming shortened V by 5 bases and J by 3 bases, and 19 bases separated the two germline ends. Germline CDR1 is SEHNR and CDR2 is FQNEAQ (reference sequence). The CDR3 DNA sequence: TGTGCCAGCAGCATAGGCGGTGGAGGAATAGACTATGGCTACACCTTC. Translated: CASSIGGGGIDYGYTF.

The chain is built from TRBV11-2 and TRBJ2-5, with 9 bases fitting TRBD2. From germline, CDR1 is SGHAT and CDR2 FQNNGV. Germline trimming cut 5 bases from V and 5 bases from J; bases unmatched to any gene: 6. This CDR3 has 14 amino acids. This chain's CDR3 is CASSPWTSAETQYF. For the CDR3, the DNA is TGTGCCAGCAGCCCCTGGACTAGCGCGGAGACCCAGTACTTC. The variable domain in full, completed from reference TRBV11-2 and TRBJ2-5, reads EAGVAQSPRYKIIEKRQSVAFWCNPISGHATLYWYQQILGQGPKLLIQFQNNGVVDDSQLPKDRFSAERLKGVDSTLKIQPAKLEDSAVYLCASSPWTSAETQYFGPGTRLLVL.

J is TRBJ2-6 and V is TRBV9; 7 nucleotides match TRBD1. The CDR3 spans 18 residues. V trimming: 5 bases; J trimming: 0 bases; junction bases outside the gene matches: 11. Germline CDR1 is SGDLS and CDR2 is YYNGEE. CDR3 bases: TGTGCCAGCAGGGACCCGGGACAGAAAACCTCTGGGGCCAACGTCCTGACTTTC. Amino acids: CASRDPGQKTSGANVLTF.

The chain combines TRBV7-9 with TRBJ2-5; 11 bases are shared with TRBD1. V shed 2 bases and J 4 bases; nucleotides not matched to a gene: 3. The CDR3 spans 15 residues. Germline loops: CDR1 SEHNR, CDR2 FQNEAQ (reference sequence). The CDR3 region has the DNA TGTGCCAGCAGCTTATGGGACAGGGGGGGAGAGACCCAGTACTTC. It yields the protein CASSLWDRGGETQYF.